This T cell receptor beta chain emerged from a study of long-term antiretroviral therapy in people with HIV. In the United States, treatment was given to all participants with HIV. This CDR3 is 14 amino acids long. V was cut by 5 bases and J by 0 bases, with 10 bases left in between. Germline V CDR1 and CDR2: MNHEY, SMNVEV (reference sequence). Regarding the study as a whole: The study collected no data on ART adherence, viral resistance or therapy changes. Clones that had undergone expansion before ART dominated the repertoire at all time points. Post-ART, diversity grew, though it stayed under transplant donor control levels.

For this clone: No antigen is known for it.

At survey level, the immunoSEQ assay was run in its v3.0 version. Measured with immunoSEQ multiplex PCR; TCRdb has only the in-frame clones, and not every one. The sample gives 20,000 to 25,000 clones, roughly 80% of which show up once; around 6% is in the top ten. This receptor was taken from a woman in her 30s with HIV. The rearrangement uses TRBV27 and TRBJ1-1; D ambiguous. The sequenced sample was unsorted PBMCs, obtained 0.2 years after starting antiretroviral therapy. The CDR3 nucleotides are TGTGCCAGCAGTCTCCGTCCAATGAACACTGAAGCTTTCTTT. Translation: CASSLRPMNTEAFF.